Below are 15 T cell receptor beta chains sequenced from a single sample in a study of spatial heterogeneity in lung cancer. TCRdb reanalysed the 5' RACE reads using MiXCR and keeps one entry per CDR3 protein. The sample shows roughly 14,000 distinct CDR3 sequences, over 9% of them seen only once. Noted time point: sample taken at primary tumor resection. Extraction of whole RNA from tumor, nontumor lung or frozen PBMC preceded unsorted sequencing. Here the sequenced sample was PBMCs, taken at surgery. These receptors originate from a male donor with early-stage non-small cell lung cancer.

This clonotype was observed at least ten times. The CDR3 nucleotides are TGCGCCAGCAGTGAGTCAGGGGGGTCTGGGGCCAACGTCCTGACTTTC. As protein: CASSESGGSGANVLTF. The V and J genes are TRBV10-2 and TRBJ2-6; D could derive from TRBD1 or TRBD2 (6 bases each). Germline loops: CDR1 WSHSY, CDR2 SAAADI. Trimming cost V 0 bases and J 1 base, with 7 bases left between them. This CDR3 has 16 residues.

By share of the sample, this clonotype is medium-sized. This chain uses TRBV25-1 with TRBJ1-4; a possible D gene is TRBD1 (6 bases). Germline CDR1 and CDR2: MGHDK and SYGVNS. The CDR3 has 18 residues. Deletions cut 1 base from V and 4 bases from J, with 19 bases between. CDR3 loop: CASSESYGTGPDNEKLFF. In DNA, the CDR3 is TGTGCCAGCAGTGAATCATACGGAACAGGGCCTGATAATGAAAAACTGTTTTTT.

This clonotype was found many times. The rearrangement links TRBV29-1 to TRBJ1-1; a possible D gene is TRBD1 (6 bases). The CDR3 is 15 amino acids. Germline assignment: CDR1 SQVTM and CDR2 ANQGSEA. V was clipped by 4 bases and J by 6 bases, with 21 bases between them. CDR3: CSVGGRSGHISEAFF. CDR3 DNA sequence: TGCAGCGTTGGGGGCCGGTCGGGACACATCTCTGAAGCTTTCTTT.

V and J are TRBV19 and TRBJ1-1, with D hard to call. The CDR3 consists of 13 residues. CDR1 and CDR2 from the germline V gene are LNHDA and SQIVND (reference sequence). V was clipped by 6 bases and J by 1 base, with 9 bases between them. CDR3 region: CASSPTQNTEAFF. In DNA, the CDR3 is TGTGCCAGTAGCCCCACCCAGAACACTGAAGCTTTCTTT.

This clonotype was counted ten times or more. The chain employs TRBV29-1 and TRBJ2-7, with 10 bases matching TRBD1. The junction had 3 bases not matched to a gene; V was cut back by 5 bases and J by 2 bases. Looked up from germline, CDR1 is SQVTM and CDR2 is ANQGSEA. The CDR3 is 13 amino acids. The CDR3 reads CSVSGTGAYEQYF. The CDR3 DNA reads TGCAGCGTTTCCGGGACAGGGGCCTACGAGCAGTACTTC.

This clonotype was detected many times. This rearrangement joins TRBV13 to TRBJ2-1; D is ambiguous. This CDR3 comprises 14 residues. Germline V lookup: CDR1 PRHDT, CDR2 FYEKMQ (reference sequence). V was cut by 5 bases and J by 6 bases, with 14 bases left in between. The CDR3 bases are TGTGCCAGCAGCCCCACGCCCATTAGCAATGAGCAGTTCTTC. It encodes CASSPTPISNEQFF.

This clonotype was seen at least ten times. This chain connects TRBV10-3 to TRBJ2-4; 10 bases are a match to TRBD2. The CDR3 totals 15 residues. The J segment lost 8 bases and the V segment lost 0 bases, leaving 4 bases of the junction unmatched. CDR1 and CDR2 (germline): ENHRY, SYGVKD. The CDR3 is CAISESPSGRDIQYF. In DNA form, the CDR3 reads TGTGCCATCAGTGAGTCGCCTAGCGGGAGAGACATTCAGTACTTC.

This clonotype has at least ten counts. The chain has TRBV25-1 and TRBJ1-4; D not resolved. Trimming removed 3 bases at V and 2 bases at J, with 16 bases between. There are 17 residues in the CDR3. The germline CDR1 and CDR2 sequences are MGHDK and SYGVNS. This chain's CDR3 is CASSESGSIGTNEKLFF. The CDR3 DNA is TGTGCCAGCAGTGAGTCGGGTAGCATCGGCACTAATGAAAAACTGTTTTTT. The full variable domain, rest sourced from reference TRBV25-1 and TRBJ1-4, is EADIYQTPRYLVIGTGKKITLECSQTMGHDKMYWYQQDPGMELHLIHYSYGVNSTEKGDLSSESTVSRIRTEHFPLTLESARPSHTSQYLCASSESGSIGTNEKLFFGSGTQLSVL.

This clonotype was picked up many times. This chain joins TRBV28 and TRBJ1-1; D is ambiguous. Germline lookup yields CDR1 MDHEN and CDR2 SYDVKM. This CDR3 has 12 residues. V shed 5 bases and J shed 4 bases, with 8 bases lying between them. The DNA of the CDR3 is TGTGCCAGCAGTATGGAGGTCACTGAAGCTTTCTTT. This encodes CASSMEVTEAFF.

This clonotype was detected ten times or more. The genes are TRBV21-1 and TRBJ1-6. TRBV21-1 is noted as a pseudogene. The CDR3 runs to 17 residues. CDR3 nucleotides: TGTGCCAGCAGCAAAGCGCTCGACGGGACTTTGAGGTGGACCCTCCACTTT. The encoded protein is CASSKALDGTLRWTLHF.

This clonotype counts as medium-sized. CDR3 sequence: CASSKGLSGDTQYF. In nucleotides, the CDR3 is TGTGCCAGCAGCAAGGGACTATCCGGTGATACGCAGTATTTT. The chain has TRBV6-5 and TRBJ2-3; 7 bases are a match to TRBD2. Per germline, CDR1 MNHEY and CDR2 SVGAGI. The CDR3 is made up of 14 amino acids. Trimming took 6 bases from V and 6 from J; bases not matched to a gene: 9.

This clonotype was picked up one time. The chain joins TRBV7-2 to TRBJ1-2; TRBD1 might be the D (5 bases). The CDR3 is 15 amino acids. V lost 1 base and J lost 3, with 12 bases in between. Germline loops: CDR1 SGHTA, CDR2 FQGNSA. The CDR3 nucleotides are TGTGCCAGCAGCTTAGTCTCCGGACAAGACTATGGCTACACCTTC. It encodes CASSLVSGQDYGYTF.

This clonotype was counted at least ten times. The chain recombines TRBV23-1 with TRBJ1-5; D uncertain. TRBV23-1 is filed as an ORF, its function uncertain. V lost 0 bases, J lost 2 bases, and 11 bases lay in between. There are 16 residues in the CDR3. The CDR3 nucleotides are TGCGCCAGCAGTCAATCTCAGTGTTGGCGCAATCAGCCCCAGCATTTT. Translated, it gives CASSQSQCWRNQPQHF.

This clonotype came up many times. The chain is built from TRBV7-9 and TRBJ2-4, with D possibly being TRBD1 (6 bases). V was pared by 1 base and J by 8 bases, with 21 bases between. This CDR3 comprises 17 residues. The V gene's germline CDR1 is SEHNR and CDR2 FQNEAQ (reference sequence). In nucleotides, the CDR3 is TGTGCCAGCAGCTTAGGACGAGACAGGATTCTCGGAGACATTCAGTACTTC. Translation gives CASSLGRDRILGDIQYF. Combining the CDR3 with reference TRBV7-9 and TRBJ2-4 gives the whole variable domain DTGVSQNPRHKITKRGQNVTFRCDPISEHNRLYWYRQTLGQGPEFLTYFQNEAQLEKSRLLSDRFSAERPKGSFSTLEIQRTEQGDSAMYLCASSLGRDRILGDIQYFGAGTRLSVL.

This clonotype was seen at least ten times. The J gene is TRBJ2-4, the V gene TRBV2; no firm D call. The CDR3 has 13 residues. CDR1 is SNHLY and CDR2 is FYNNEI in the germline V gene. V was pared by 4 bases and J by 6 bases, with 10 bases between. As DNA, the CDR3 is TGTGCCAGCAGTGCCGGCGAGAGAAACATTCAGTACTTC. This gives the protein CASSAGERNIQYF. The variable domain in full, with the rest retrieved from reference TRBV2 and TRBJ2-4, is EPEVTQTPSHQVTQMGQEVILRCVPISNHLYFYWYRQILGQKVEFLVSFYNNEISEKSEIFDDQFSVERPDGSNFTLKIRSTKLEDSAMYFCASSAGERNIQYFGAGTRLSVL.